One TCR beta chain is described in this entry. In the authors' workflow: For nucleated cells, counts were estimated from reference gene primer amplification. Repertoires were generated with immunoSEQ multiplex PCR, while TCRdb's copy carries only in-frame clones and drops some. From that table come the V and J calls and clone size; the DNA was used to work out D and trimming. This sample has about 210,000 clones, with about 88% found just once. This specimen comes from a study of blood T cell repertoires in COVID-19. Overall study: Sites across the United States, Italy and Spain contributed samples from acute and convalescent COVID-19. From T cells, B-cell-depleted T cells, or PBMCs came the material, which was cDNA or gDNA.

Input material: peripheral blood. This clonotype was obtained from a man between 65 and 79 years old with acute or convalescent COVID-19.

CDR3 coding DNA: TGTGCCAGCAGTGTTTACCGGGGACTCCAACGGGAAAAACTGTTTTTT. Its translation is CASSVYRGLQREKLFF. The V and J genes are TRBV25-1 and TRBJ1-4, with D perhaps matching TRBD1 (5 bases). The CDR3 spans 16 residues. Trimming shortened V by 4 bases and J by 8 bases, and 20 bases separated the two germline ends. In germline, CDR1 is MGHDK, CDR2 SYGVNS.